This entry describes one T cell receptor beta chain. Its antigen is still unknown. This specimen comes from a study of shared clonotypes between healthy human individuals. Produced via immunoSEQ multiplex PCR; TCRdb's table is partial and in-frame only. In the table there are more than 2 million clones, around 95% of which are singletons. General observations from the study: Rarefaction analysis demonstrated incomplete sorted-subset sequencing notwithstanding large depth.

Per the germline V gene, CDR1 is SGHTA and CDR2 is FQGNSA. This CDR3 is built from 16 residues. The ends were cut back, 5 bases at V and 5 bases at J, with 19 bases in the middle. Partitioning of CD4+ cells yielded a CD45RA+ naive subset and a CD45RA-negative memory subset. Sequencing was done on a sample of naive CD4+ T cells sorted from blood. Subset: CD45RA+ positively selected. The TCR was taken from a man between 18 and 29 years old in good health. The gene calls are TRBV7-2 and TRBJ2-1; perhaps TRBD2 as D (7 bases). CDR3 bases: TGTGCCAGCAGCGCGCTTTTGCGGGGGCGTAACAATGAGCAGTTCTTC. Translation gives CASSALLRGRNNEQFF.